One sample yielded the 11 T cell receptor beta chains listed below, sequenced in a study of T cell changes during pregnancy in multiple sclerosis. Assay used: immunoSEQ multiplex PCR; TCRdb lists only in-frame clones, some missing. Found here are some 38,000 clones, over 90% of them singletons; the top ten hold around 0.42%. The sequences come from CD4+ T cells from peripheral blood mononuclear cells, collected in the second trimester of pregnancy. All receptors derive from a female donor with multiple sclerosis, enrolled in a pregnancy study.

The CDR3 DNA follows: TGTGCCAGCAGCCAAGATCTTCGAGGGGGCTACACCTTC. As protein: CASSQDLRGGYTF. The J gene is TRBJ1-2, the V gene TRBV14, with unresolved D. This CDR3 comprises 13 residues. V lost 0 bases to trimming and J lost 8 bases, with 10 bases between them. Per germline, CDR1 SGHDN and CDR2 FVKESK.

V is TRBV5-1 and J is TRBJ2-5, with 8 bases identical to TRBD2. V lost 3 bases and J lost 0; bases outside the gene matches: 13. The length of the CDR3 is 18 residues. Per the germline V gene, CDR1 is SGHRS and CDR2 is YFSETQ. The CDR3 coding sequence is TGCGCCAGCAGCTCGTCCCCTACGGGGGGGACTTACCAAGAGACCCAGTACTTC. Translated: CASSSSPTGGTYQETQYF.

V gene TRBV7-2 combines with J gene TRBJ2-7, with 7 bases identical to TRBD2. V gave up 3 bases and J gave up 2 bases; unmatched junction bases: 1. Germline CDR1 reads SGHTA; CDR2 reads FQGNSA. CDR3 length equals 13 residues. DNA for the CDR3: TGTGCCAGCAGCTTCGCGGGAGCCTACGAGCAGTACTTC. Amino acid sequence: CASSFAGAYEQYF.

This clone was counted a single time. This chain joins TRBV5-4 and TRBJ2-1; 11 nucleotides match TRBD2. The germline CDR1 and CDR2 sequences are SGHNT and YYREEE (reference sequence). The ends lost 2 bases at V and 5 bases at J; junction bases unmatched: 6. The CDR3 length is 16 residues. The CDR3 region is CASSLKLAGVHNEQFF. Written as DNA, the CDR3 is TGTGCCAGCAGCTTAAAACTAGCGGGGGTACACAATGAGCAGTTCTTC.

The chain uses TRBV19 and TRBJ2-3; 12 bases align to TRBD2. This CDR3 has 19 residues. Germline trimming cut 4 bases from V and 3 bases from J; bases unmatched to any gene: 14. The germline V gene encodes CDR1 LNHDA and CDR2 SQIVND (reference sequence). The CDR3, as DNA: TGTGCCAGTAGTACCCACGCTAGCGGGAGGGCCTCAAGGACAGATACGCAGTATTTT. Its protein product is CASSTHASGRASRTDTQYF.

This CDR3 reads CASSLPADTQYF. DNA of the CDR3: TGTGCCAGCAGCTTGCCGGCAGATACGCAGTATTTT. The V and J genes are TRBV7-2 and TRBJ2-3; D not resolved. Deletions cut 3 bases from V and 4 bases from J, with 5 bases between. Germline values: CDR1 SGHTA, CDR2 FQGNSA. This CDR3 has 12 residues.

The genes are TRBV7-2 and TRBJ2-4, with 7 bases identical to TRBD2. V was clipped by 5 bases and J by 2 bases; unmatched bases: 9. This CDR3 contains 16 residues. Germline V gene sequence: CDR1 SGHTA, CDR2 FQGNSA. The CDR3: CASSIPLGRTKNIQYF. CDR3 sequence (DNA): TGTGCCAGCAGCATCCCTCTCGGGAGGACCAAAAACATTCAGTACTTC.

The gene calls are TRBV7-9 and TRBJ1-1; 9 nucleotides match TRBD1. The V gene's germline CDR1 is SEHNR and CDR2 FQNEAQ (reference sequence). The CDR3 sequence is 14 residues long. V shed 7 bases, J shed 5 bases, and the junction held 8 bases outside the gene matches. The CDR3 bases are TGTGCCAGCAACCCGTCGACAGGGGGAACTGAAGCTTTCTTT. Translated, it gives CASNPSTGGTEAFF.

The chain joins TRBV7-9 to TRBJ2-3, with 12 nucleotides matching TRBD2. V was pared by 4 bases and J by 3 bases, with 8 bases of the junction left unmatched. The germline CDR1 and CDR2 sequences are SEHNR and FQNEAQ (reference sequence). This CDR3 contains 17 residues. This CDR3 is CASSSLGLAGPTDTQYF. In DNA, the CDR3 is TGTGCCAGCAGCTCCCTCGGACTAGCGGGGCCGACAGATACGCAGTATTTT.

The rearrangement joins TRBV28 to TRBJ1-2; 8 nucleotides align to TRBD1. Germline assignment: CDR1 MDHEN and CDR2 SYDVKM. The CDR3 spans 14 residues. With V trimmed by 6 bases and J by 4 bases, 7 bases remained unmatched. CDR3 in amino acids: CASRFRGRGYGYTF. The CDR3, as DNA: TGTGCCAGCAGATTCAGGGGGCGCGGCTATGGCTACACCTTC.

The chain joins TRBV27 to TRBJ2-7; TRBD2 agrees at 15 bases. CDR3 size: 18 residues. The J segment lost 3 bases and the V segment lost 6 bases, leaving 12 bases of the junction unmatched. CDR1 MNHEY and CDR2 SMNVEV come from the germline V gene (reference sequence). The CDR3 DNA reads as TGTGCCAGCAGCCCCAGAGGGACTAGCGGGAGGTTGAACTACGAGCAGTACTTC. This encodes CASSPRGTSGRLNYEQYF.